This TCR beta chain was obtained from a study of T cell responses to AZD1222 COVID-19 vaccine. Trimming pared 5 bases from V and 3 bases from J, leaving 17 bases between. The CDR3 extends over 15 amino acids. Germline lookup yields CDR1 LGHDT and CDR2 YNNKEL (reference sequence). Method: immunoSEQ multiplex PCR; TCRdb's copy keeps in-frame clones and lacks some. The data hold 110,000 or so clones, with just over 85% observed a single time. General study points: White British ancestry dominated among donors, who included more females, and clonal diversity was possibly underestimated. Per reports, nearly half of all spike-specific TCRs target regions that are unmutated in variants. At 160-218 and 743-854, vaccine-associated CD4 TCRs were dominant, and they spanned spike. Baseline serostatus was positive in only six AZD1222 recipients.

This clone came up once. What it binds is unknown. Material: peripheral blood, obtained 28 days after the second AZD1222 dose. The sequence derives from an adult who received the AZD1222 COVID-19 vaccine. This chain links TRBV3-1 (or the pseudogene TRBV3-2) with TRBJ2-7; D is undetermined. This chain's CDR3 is CASSYRDDWFYEQYF. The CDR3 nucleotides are TGTGCCAGCAGCTATAGAGACGACTGGTTCTACGAGCAGTACTTC.